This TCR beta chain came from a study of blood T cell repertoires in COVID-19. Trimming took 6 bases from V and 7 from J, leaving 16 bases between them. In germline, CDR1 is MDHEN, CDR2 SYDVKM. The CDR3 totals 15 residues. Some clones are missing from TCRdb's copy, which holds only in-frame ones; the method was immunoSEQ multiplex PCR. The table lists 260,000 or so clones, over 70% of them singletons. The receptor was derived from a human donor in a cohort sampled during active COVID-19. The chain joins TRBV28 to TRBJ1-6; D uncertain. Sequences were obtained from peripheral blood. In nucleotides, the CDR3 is TGTGCCAGCAGAGTTATTGGGCGGGGAAATTCACCCCTCCACTTT. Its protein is CASRVIGRGNSPLHF.